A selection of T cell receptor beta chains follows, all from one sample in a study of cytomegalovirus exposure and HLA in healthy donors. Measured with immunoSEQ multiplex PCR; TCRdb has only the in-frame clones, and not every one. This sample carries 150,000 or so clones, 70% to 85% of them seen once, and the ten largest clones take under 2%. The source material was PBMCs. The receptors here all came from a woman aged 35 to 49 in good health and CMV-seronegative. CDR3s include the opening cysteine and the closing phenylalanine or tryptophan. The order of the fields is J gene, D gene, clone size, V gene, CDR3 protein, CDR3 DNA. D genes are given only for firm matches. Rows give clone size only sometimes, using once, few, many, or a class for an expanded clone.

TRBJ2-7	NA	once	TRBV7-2	CASSLGLGSYEQYF	TGTGCCAGCAGCTTAGGGCTAGGATCCTACGAGCAGTACTTC
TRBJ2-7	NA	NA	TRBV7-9	CASSFRVRDEQYF	TGTGCCAGCAGCTTCAGGGTTCGGGACGAGCAGTACTTC
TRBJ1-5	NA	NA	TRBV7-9	CASSFRGNQPQHF	TGTGCCAGCAGCTTCAGGGGCAATCAGCCCCAGCATTTT
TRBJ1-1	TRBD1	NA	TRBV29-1	CSVGGRQGNTEAFF	TGCAGCGTTGGGGGGAGACAGGGGAACACTGAAGCTTTCTTT
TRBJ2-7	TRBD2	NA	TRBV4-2	CASSQRLAEAYEQYF	TGTGCCAGCAGCCAAAGACTAGCGGAGGCCTACGAGCAGTACTTC
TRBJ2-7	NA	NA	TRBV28	CASSDRLEQYF	TGTGCCAGCAGTGACCGACTTGAGCAGTACTTC
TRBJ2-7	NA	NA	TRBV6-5	CASSFGYEQYF	TGTGCCAGCAGTTTCGGTTACGAGCAGTACTTC
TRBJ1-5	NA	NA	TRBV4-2	CASSQDRGGLQPQHF	TGTGCCAGCAGCCAAGATCGGGGGGGTCTCCAGCCCCAGCATTTT
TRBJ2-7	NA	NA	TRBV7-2	CASSLGVRDWEYF	TGTGCCAGCAGCTTAGGGGTCCGGGACTGGGAGTACTTC
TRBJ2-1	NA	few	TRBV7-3	CASSFSGSLCEQFF	TGTGCCAGCAGCTTCAGTGGGAGTCTTTGTGAGCAGTTCTTC
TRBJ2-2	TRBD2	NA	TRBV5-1	CASSRIPGLQTGELFF	TGCGCCAGCAGCCGTATACCGGGACTACAGACCGGGGAGCTGTTTTTT
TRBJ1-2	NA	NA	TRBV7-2	CASSLDGWSYTF	TGTGCCAGCAGCTTAGACGGGTGGTCCTACACCTTC
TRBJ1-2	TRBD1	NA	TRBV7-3	CASSSSGQEVGYTF	TGTGCCAGCAGCTCGTCAGGACAGGAGGTTGGCTACACCTTC
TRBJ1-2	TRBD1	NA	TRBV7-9	CASSSEIRGEGYTF	TGTGCCAGCAGCTCGGAAATCAGGGGGGAAGGCTACACCTTC
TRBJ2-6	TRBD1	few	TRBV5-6	CASSLWDRGSNVLTF	TGTGCCAGCAGCTTGTGGGACAGGGGGTCCAACGTCCTGACTTTC
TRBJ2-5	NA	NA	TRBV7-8	CASSAPDRDQETQYF	TGTGCCAGCAGCGCACCCGACAGAGACCAAGAGACCCAGTACTTC